This entry lists 8 T cell receptor beta chains sequenced from one sample in a study of T cells after yellow fever vaccination. TCRdb independently ran MiXCR on the 5' RACE reads; one entry per CDR3 protein. This table holds some 300,000 distinct CDR3 sequences, 8.7% found once. This specimen consisted of CD4+ T cells sorted from PBMCs, obtained 5 days after the yellow fever booster vaccination. The receptors were sampled from a man younger than 30 who received the YFV17D yellow fever vaccine.

This clonotype was observed a few times. This chain uses TRBV7-2 with TRBJ2-4; 11 bases are a match to TRBD1. This CDR3 is built from 17 residues. Per the germline V gene, CDR1 is SGHTA and CDR2 is FQGNSA. Losses at the gene ends were 4 bases for V and 4 bases for J; bases not matched to a gene: 9. The CDR3 nucleotides read TGTGCCAGCAGCTCATGGCCGGGACAGGGGGGGAAAAACATTCAGTACTTC. Amino acids: CASSSWPGQGGKNIQYF.

The DNA for the CDR3 is TGTGCCAGCAGTCCCGAGAGGGGCGCAGGAGAAAAACTGTTTTTT. It translates to CASSPERGAGEKLFF. This chain connects TRBV6-6 to TRBJ1-4, with D maybe TRBD1 (5 bases). CDR3 length: 15 amino acids. V was trimmed by 5 bases and J by 8 bases, leaving 18 bases between them. Germline CDR1 reads MNHNY; CDR2 reads SVGAGI (reference sequence).

This clonotype was recorded at least ten times. V is TRBV5-1 and J is TRBJ2-5; no clear D gene. Germline V gene sequence: CDR1 SGHRS, CDR2 YFSETQ. The germline V and J ends were trimmed by 5 bases and 5 bases, with 13 bases remaining between them. There are 13 residues in the CDR3. The CDR3: CASRLGYRETQYF. DNA of the CDR3: TGCGCCAGCAGGCTTGGTTACCGGGAGACCCAGTACTTC.

V gene TRBV6-2 or TRBV6-3 combines with J gene TRBJ1-5; no clear D. The V end was cut by 0 bases, the J end by 0 bases, with 15 bases between. The CDR3 has 18 residues. Per germline, CDR1 MNHEY and CDR2 SVGEGT. The CDR3, as DNA: TGTGCCAGCAGTTACTCTCGGGCCGCTCAAAATAGCAATCAGCCCCAGCATTTT. As protein: CASSYSRAAQNSNQPQHF.

The J gene is TRBJ2-7, the V gene TRBV7-6, with a possible D match to TRBD1 (6 bases). V dropped 1 base and J dropped 1 base, with 8 bases sitting between them. The CDR3 contains 14 residues. Germline lookup yields CDR1 SGHVS and CDR2 FNYEAQ. The CDR3 is CASSLGGQSYEQYF. The CDR3 DNA is TGTGCCAGCAGCTTAGGCGGACAGTCCTACGAGCAGTACTTC.

This clonotype has at least ten counts. The chain employs TRBV6-5 and TRBJ2-2; D gene unclear. Trimming removed 4 bases at V and 7 bases at J, with 16 bases between. This CDR3 region has 15 residues. The germline V gene has CDR1 MNHEY and CDR2 SVGAGI. In nucleotides, the CDR3 is TGTGCCAGCAGTTCCGAGATTTCAGGTGGCGGGGAGCTGTTTTTT. It yields the protein CASSSEISGGGELFF.

This clonotype was recorded at least ten times. This chain links TRBV5-1 with TRBJ2-1; D ambiguous. This CDR3 is 15 amino acids long. The germline V gene encodes CDR1 SGHRS and CDR2 YFSETQ. The germline V and J ends were trimmed by 0 bases and 7 bases, with 14 bases remaining between them. CDR3 protein: CASSLGRASLNEQFF. DNA of the CDR3: TGCGCCAGCAGCTTGGGCCGTGCTTCCTTGAATGAGCAGTTCTTC.

This clonotype turned up a few times. The chain recombines TRBV20-1 with TRBJ1-5, with D possibly being TRBD1 (6 bases). Per the germline V gene, CDR1 is DFQATT and CDR2 is SNEGSKA (reference sequence). CDR3 length: 14 amino acids. The V gene lost 3 bases and the J gene lost 1 base, with 10 bases spanning the gap. The CDR3, as DNA: TGCAGTGCTAGGAAAGGGGGGAGCAATCAGCCCCAGCATTTT. This codes for CSARKGGSNQPQHF.